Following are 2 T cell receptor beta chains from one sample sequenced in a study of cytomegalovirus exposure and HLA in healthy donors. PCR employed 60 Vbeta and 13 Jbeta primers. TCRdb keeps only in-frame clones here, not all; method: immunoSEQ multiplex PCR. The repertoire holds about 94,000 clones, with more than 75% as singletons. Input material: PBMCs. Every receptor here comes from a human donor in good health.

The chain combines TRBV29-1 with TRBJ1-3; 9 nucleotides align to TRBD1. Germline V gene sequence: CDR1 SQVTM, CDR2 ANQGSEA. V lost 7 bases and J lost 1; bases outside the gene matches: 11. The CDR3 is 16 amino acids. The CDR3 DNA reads TGCAGCGCCATTACCCGACAGGGGGTTTCTGGAAACACCATATATTTT. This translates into CSAITRQGVSGNTIYF. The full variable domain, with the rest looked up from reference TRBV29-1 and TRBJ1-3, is SAVISQKPSRDICQRGTSLTIQCQVDSQVTMMFWYRQQPGQSLTLIATANQGSEATYESGFVIDKFPISRPNLTFSTLTVSNMSPEDSSIYLCSAITRQGVSGNTIYFGEGSWLTVV.

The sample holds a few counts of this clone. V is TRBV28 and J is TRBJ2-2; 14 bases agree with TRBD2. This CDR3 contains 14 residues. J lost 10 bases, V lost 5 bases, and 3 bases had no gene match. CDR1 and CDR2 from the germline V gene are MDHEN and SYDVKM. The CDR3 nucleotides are TGTGCCAGCAGTATGGGACTAGCGGGAGTGGAGCTGTTTTTT. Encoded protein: CASSMGLAGVELFF.